The next 8 T cell receptor beta chains were all read from a single sample in a study of shared clonotypes between healthy human individuals. Method: immunoSEQ multiplex PCR; TCRdb's copy keeps in-frame clones and lacks some. The sample consists of some 630,000 clones, 95% to 96% of them appearing once. Terminally differentiated effector memory CD45RA+ cells were excluded from the naive CD8 cells, which were CD45RO-negative and positively selected for CCR7. Sequencing was carried out using naive CD8+ T cells sorted from blood. These receptor sequences come from a woman in her thirties in good health.

The chain combines TRBV5-6 with TRBJ1-2, with D hard to call. V was shortened by 2 bases and J by 6 bases, with 8 bases between the two germline ends. CDR3 length: 12 residues. From germline, CDR1 is SGHDT and CDR2 YYEEEE. CDR3 amino acids: CASSFTDHGYTF. The CDR3 DNA is TGTGCCAGCAGCTTTACGGATCATGGCTACACCTTC.

The rearrangement uses TRBV7-9 and TRBJ2-7; D possibly matches TRBD1 or TRBD2 (5 bases each). CDR1 SEHNR and CDR2 FQNEAQ come from the germline V gene (reference sequence). Trimming stripped 8 bases from V and 0 bases from J, with 17 bases between. The CDR3 extends over 15 amino acids. The CDR3 sequence is CASGQTLDPSYEQYF. The CDR3 region has the DNA TGTGCCAGCGGACAAACACTAGATCCCTCCTACGAGCAGTACTTC. Together with reference TRBV7-9 and TRBJ2-7, the CDR3 gives the full variable domain: DTGVSQNPRHKITKRGQNVTFRCDPISEHNRLYWYRQTLGQGPEFLTYFQNEAQLEKSRLLSDRFSAERPKGSFSTLEIQRTEQGDSAMYLCASGQTLDPSYEQYFGPGTRLTVT.

This rearrangement joins TRBV6-5 to TRBJ2-7; no reliable D call. Germline loops: CDR1 MNHEY, CDR2 SVGAGI. Trimming took off 0 bases at V and 0 bases at J, with 12 bases between the two ends. CDR3 length: 16 residues. The CDR3 protein is CASSYSIGPSSYEQYF. Here the CDR3 DNA reads TGTGCCAGCAGTTACTCGATTGGCCCAAGCTCCTACGAGCAGTACTTC.

About this clone: Other DNA variants within this sample encode the same CDR3. The J gene is TRBJ1-5, the V gene TRBV27; D gene uncertain. The V gene's germline CDR1 is MNHEY and CDR2 SMNVEV (reference sequence). This CDR3 comprises 14 residues. The V gene lost 1 base and the J gene lost 1 base, with 5 bases spanning the gap. The CDR3 bases are TGTGCCAGCAGTTTATTTGGGAGCAATCAGCCCCAGCATTTT. The encoded protein is CASSLFGSNQPQHF.

The V gene is TRBV19, the J gene TRBJ2-4; TRBD1 might be the D (6 bases). Germline values: CDR1 LNHDA, CDR2 SQIVND (reference sequence). V was pared by 1 base and J by 3 bases, with 16 bases between. This CDR3 is built from 17 residues. The CDR3 here is CASSIVMGAWDKNIQYF. DNA of the CDR3: TGTGCCAGTAGTATAGTGATGGGGGCTTGGGACAAAAACATTCAGTACTTC. Full variable domain (rest looked up from reference TRBV19 and TRBJ2-4): DGGITQSPKYLFRKEGQNVTLSCEQNLNHDAMYWYRQDPGQGLRLIYYSQIVNDFQKGDIAEGYSVSREKKESFPLTVTSAQKNPTAFYLCASSIVMGAWDKNIQYFGAGTRLSVL.

This clone showed up just once. The rearrangement links TRBV7-9 to TRBJ1-1; the match to TRBD1 covers 7 bases. V shed 4 bases, J shed 5 bases, and the junction held 13 bases outside the gene matches. The V gene's germline CDR1 is SEHNR and CDR2 FQNEAQ (reference sequence). The length of the CDR3 is 16 residues. The CDR3 sequence is CASSSPLEIRGTEAFF. DNA of the CDR3: TGTGCCAGCAGCTCCCCCCTAGAAATCAGGGGGACTGAAGCTTTCTTT. Based on the CDR3 plus reference TRBV7-9 and TRBJ1-1, the full variable domain is DTGVSQNPRHKITKRGQNVTFRCDPISEHNRLYWYRQTLGQGPEFLTYFQNEAQLEKSRLLSDRFSAERPKGSFSTLEIQRTEQGDSAMYLCASSSPLEIRGTEAFFGQGTRLTVV.

The rearrangement joins TRBV29-1 to TRBJ1-2, with unresolved D. Trimming pared 4 bases from V and 2 bases from J, leaving 8 bases between. Germline V gives CDR1 SQVTM, CDR2 ANQGSEA. The CDR3 sequence is 12 residues long. The chain's CDR3 is CSVVKGNYGYTF. The CDR3 nucleotides read TGCAGCGTTGTTAAGGGCAACTATGGCTACACCTTC.

V is TRBV6-5 and J is TRBJ1-6, with 8 bases aligning to TRBD1. The ends lost 7 bases at V and 9 bases at J; junction bases unmatched: 8. Looked up from germline, CDR1 is MNHEY and CDR2 is SVGAGI. This CDR3 has 14 amino acids. The CDR3 reads CASNLAGGGSPLHF. The CDR3 DNA reads TGTGCCAGCAACCTAGCAGGGGGCGGTTCACCCCTCCACTTT.